The 4 T cell receptor beta chains below all came from one sample that was sequenced in a study of T cells in Graves' hyperthyroidism and ophthalmopathy. RNA transcripts served as the template for amplifying TCR beta CDR3 regions. TCR CDR3 underwent first-round RT-PCR with the HTBI primer set. TCRdb itself ran the multiplex PCR reads through MiXCR, one entry per CDR3 protein. The sample lists roughly 380,000 distinct CDR3 sequences; 11% to 15% were seen once. Input material: blood. Receptor source: an older woman with Graves' hyperthyroidism.

This clonotype was picked up many times. The chain has TRBV7-9 and TRBJ2-4, with 7 bases that match TRBD2. Germline CDR1 and CDR2: SEHNR and FQNEAQ (reference sequence). Trimming at V came to 3 bases and at J to 7 bases, leaving 18 bases not matched to a gene. This CDR3 is built from 18 residues. The CDR3 DNA reads TGTGCCAGCAGCTTGTCTCTTGGGGAGAGGGAGGGCCTGAACATTCAGTACTTC. Translated: CASSLSLGEREGLNIQYF.

V gene TRBV6-4 combines with J gene TRBJ2-3; 8 nucleotides agree with TRBD2. Germline V gives CDR1 MRHNA, CDR2 SNTAGT. The CDR3 length is 14 residues. The V segment lost 4 bases and the J segment 4 bases; nucleotides outside the gene matches: 4. The CDR3 loop reads CASSASGSPDTQYF. In nucleotides, the CDR3 is TGTGCCAGCAGTGCCAGCGGGAGCCCAGATACGCAGTATTTT.

This clonotype was recorded many times. The gene calls are TRBV12-3 or TRBV12-4 and TRBJ1-5; D ambiguous. V was trimmed by 6 bases and J by 7 bases, leaving 16 bases between them. The CDR3 runs 14 residues. The CDR3 DNA is TGTGCCAGCAGCCCGGACTCCCTAGGGCAGCCCCAGCATTTT. Its translation is CASSPDSLGQPQHF.

In this sample, this clonotype turned up once. The chain joins TRBV7-9 to TRBJ2-7; D uncertain. V lost 1 base and J 1 base, leaving 8 bases between the germline ends. CDR1 is SEHNR, CDR2 FQNEAQ, per germline (reference sequence). This CDR3 has 14 amino acids. CDR3 sequence (DNA): TGTGCCAGCAGCTTAGACGCATGGTCCTACGAGCAGTACTTC. Its protein product is CASSLDAWSYEQYF.